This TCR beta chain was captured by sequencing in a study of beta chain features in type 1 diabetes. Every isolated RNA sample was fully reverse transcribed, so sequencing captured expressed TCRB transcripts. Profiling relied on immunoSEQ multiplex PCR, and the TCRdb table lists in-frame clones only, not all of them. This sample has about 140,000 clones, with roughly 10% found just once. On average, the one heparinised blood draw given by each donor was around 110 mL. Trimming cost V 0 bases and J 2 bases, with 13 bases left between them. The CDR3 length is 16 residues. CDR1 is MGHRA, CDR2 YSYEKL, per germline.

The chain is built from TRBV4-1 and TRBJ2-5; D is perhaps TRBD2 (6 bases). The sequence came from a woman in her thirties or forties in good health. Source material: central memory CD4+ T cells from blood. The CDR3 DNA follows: TGCGCCAGCAGCCAAGAATGGTCGGGAGTGCAAGAGACCCAGTACTTC. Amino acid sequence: CASSQEWSGVQETQYF.